This T cell receptor (beta chain) was obtained from a study of vaccination and CD4 T cells after COVID-19. At the level of the study: From HCoV-229E, HCoV-OC43, HCoV-NL63 and SARS-CoV-2, overlapping spike peptides were used to stimulate the cells.

This clonotype appeared once. What it binds is unknown. An Oncomine TCR Beta short-read assay was used to sequence the DNA from cultured CD4+ T cells. TCRdb reprocessed the PCR reads via MiXCR and lists one record per CDR3 protein. This table has roughly 20,000 distinct CDR3 sequences, 45% to 50% appearing once. Treatment: roughly ten-day PBMC culture with coronavirus spike peptide pools or control peptides (ViraFEST assay). ViraFEST grew antigen-specific T cells using peptide pools, then sequenced TCRs. Overall study results and limits: Spike mono-reactivity applied to 304 of 307 vaccine-specific clones detected in convalescent patients.

The TCR sequence derives from a human donor who had recovered from COVID-19. The sequenced sample was CD4+ T cells from blood, cultured in vitro, obtained before SARS-CoV-2 vaccination.

Here the CDR3 DNA reads TGTGCCAGCAGCCCCCCAGGGGGGGTAGGGGCCAACGTCCTGACTTTC. It specifies CASSPPGGVGANVLTF. V gene TRBV28 combines with J gene TRBJ2-6; D is perhaps TRBD1 or TRBD2 (7 bases each). V was pared by 6 bases and J by 4 bases, with 16 bases between. The germline gives CDR1 MDHEN, CDR2 SYDVKM. There are 16 residues in the CDR3.